These 20 T cell receptor beta chains originate from one sample sequenced in a study of OX40 agonist ivuxolimab in advanced cancers. This table comes from immunoSEQ multiplex PCR, and its TCRdb copy is limited to in-frame clones, with some not included. The table lists some 86,000 clones, 90% of them singletons, with 0.25% to 0.35% in the top ten. The sequences come from CD4+ or CD8+ T cells sorted from blood, collected in a trial of the OX40 agonist ivuxolimab. These receptors all come from an adult with an advanced solid tumor such as melanoma, head and neck, liver or kidney cancer.

This clone was picked up one time. This chain connects TRBV7-6 to TRBJ2-3; 8 bases are a match to TRBD2. The CDR3 extends over 16 amino acids. The germline V gene has CDR1 SGHVS and CDR2 FNYEAQ. With 2 bases clipped from V and 4 bases from J, the junction kept 8 bases outside the gene matches. In DNA, the CDR3 is TGTGCCAGCAGCTTACGACCAGCGGGGGTCTCAGATACGCAGTATTTT. This gives the protein CASSLRPAGVSDTQYF.

This chain connects TRBV5-4 to TRBJ1-1; TRBD1 might be the D (6 bases). Germline V gives CDR1 SGHNT, CDR2 YYREEE (reference sequence). V lost 4 bases and J 1 base, leaving 11 bases between the germline ends. The CDR3 has 14 amino acids. The CDR3 here is CASSLPDRNTEAFF. The CDR3 DNA reads as TGTGCCAGCAGCCTACCGGACAGGAACACTGAAGCTTTCTTT. Combining the CDR3 with reference TRBV5-4 and TRBJ1-1 gives the whole variable domain ETGVTQSPTHLIKTRGQQVTLRCSSQSGHNTVSWYQQALGQGPQFIFQYYREEENGRGNFPPRFSGLQFPNYSSELNVNALELDDSALYLCASSLPDRNTEAFFGQGTRLTVV.

The chain is built from TRBV19 and TRBJ1-4; TRBD1 might be the D (6 bases). Looked up from germline, CDR1 is LNHDA and CDR2 is SQIVND (reference sequence). V was shortened by 8 bases and J by 7 bases, with 17 bases between the two germline ends. CDR3 length: 14 amino acids. CDR3 bases: TGTGCCAGTCGGTACGGGGGGCAGGGTGAAAAACTGTTTTTT. This encodes CASRYGGQGEKLFF.

The gene calls are TRBV19 and TRBJ2-1, with a possible D match to TRBD2 (6 bases). CDR1 and CDR2 from the germline V gene are LNHDA and SQIVND (reference sequence). V gave up 3 bases and J gave up 0 bases, with 12 bases separating them. This CDR3 region has 16 residues. The CDR3 DNA reads TGTGCCAGTAGTATCCGGGACTCCGGCTCCTACAATGAGCAGTTCTTC. It specifies CASSIRDSGSYNEQFF.

This clone was detected a few times. V is TRBV29-1 and J is TRBJ2-7; D is perhaps TRBD1 (6 bases). The CDR3 length is 11 residues. Deletions cut 7 bases from V and 2 bases from J, with 9 bases between. Germline-derived CDR1 and CDR2 are SQVTM and ANQGSEA. The CDR3 DNA is TGCAGCGCAACAGGGACCTACGAGCAGTACTTC. Translated, it gives CSATGTYEQYF.

This CDR3 reads CASSGDLFEAFF. For the CDR3, the DNA is TGTGCCAGCAGTGGGGACCTCTTTGAAGCTTTCTTT. The chain carries TRBV6-1 and TRBJ1-1; possibly TRBD1 for D (5 bases). V was clipped by 4 bases and J by 7 bases, with 10 bases between them. The CDR3 is 12 residues long. The germline CDR1 and CDR2 sequences are MNHNS and SASEGT.

The J gene is TRBJ2-5, the V gene TRBV5-1; 9 positions match TRBD2. Looked up from germline, CDR1 is SGHRS and CDR2 is YFSETQ. CDR3 length: 13 amino acids. The ends lost 5 bases at V and 3 bases at J; junction bases unmatched: 2. Here the CDR3 reads CASRVAGEETQYF. For the CDR3, the DNA is TGCGCCAGCAGGGTAGCGGGGGAAGAGACCCAGTACTTC.

The chain recombines TRBV5-1 with TRBJ1-3, with TRBD1 matching 8 bases. Germline assignment: CDR1 SGHRS and CDR2 YFSETQ. V was pared by 0 bases and J by 4 bases, with 9 bases of the junction left unmatched. The CDR3 runs 17 residues. The CDR3 reads CASSLAPGGSGGNTIYF. CDR3 sequence (DNA): TGCGCCAGCAGCTTGGCCCCAGGGGGCTCAGGGGGAAACACCATATATTTT.

The chain carries TRBV5-1 and TRBJ2-1; D not resolved. This CDR3 is 12 amino acids long. The germline V gene has CDR1 SGHRS and CDR2 YFSETQ. V lost 3 bases, J lost 9 bases, and 10 bases lay in between. CDR3 sequence (DNA): TGCGCCAGCAGCTCGGCGGAAACTGAGCAGTTCTTC. Its translation is CASSSAETEQFF.

This sequence joins TRBV14 and TRBJ1-2, with 9 bases aligning to TRBD1. Trimming at V came to 4 bases and at J to 7 bases, leaving 7 bases not matched to a gene. CDR3 size: 14 residues. Germline loops: CDR1 SGHDN, CDR2 FVKESK. This CDR3 reads CASSLQGANRGYTF. As DNA, the CDR3 is TGTGCCAGCAGCCTACAGGGGGCAAACCGTGGCTACACCTTC.

The chain uses TRBV7-2 and TRBJ2-2, with D perhaps matching TRBD1 or TRBD2 (5 bases each). Between the trimmed V and J ends, which lost 3 bases and 8 bases, there was a span of 13 bases. From germline, CDR1 is SGHTA and CDR2 FQGNSA. CDR3 length equals 14 residues. CDR3 residues: CASSFVRGRGELFF. CDR3 bases: TGTGCCAGCAGCTTCGTGAGGGGCCGAGGGGAGCTGTTTTTT.

CDR3 sequence (DNA): TGTGCCAGCAGTGACTCGGACCCACCCGTTGAGCAGTTCTTC. As protein: CASSDSDPPVEQFF. The chain recombines TRBV6-4 with TRBJ2-1; D remains unclear. The CDR3 sequence is 14 residues long. V lost 0 bases and J 9 bases, leaving 12 bases between the germline ends. In germline, CDR1 is MRHNA, CDR2 SNTAGT.

The chain combines TRBV6-1 with TRBJ2-2; no reliable D call. Per germline, CDR1 MNHNS and CDR2 SASEGT. CDR3 length: 14 residues. The V end was cut by 1 base, the J end by 5 bases, with 8 bases between. The CDR3 nucleotides are TGTGCCAGCAGTGAAGTATGGGATACCGGGGAGCTGTTTTTT. This encodes CASSEVWDTGELFF.

The chain joins TRBV7-9 to TRBJ1-1; 11 bases are a match to TRBD1. Germline loops: CDR1 SEHNR, CDR2 FQNEAQ (reference sequence). Trimming took 6 bases from V and 5 from J; bases not matched to a gene: 5. The length of the CDR3 is 14 residues. DNA of the CDR3: TGTGCCAGCAGGCACGGGACAGGGGGTACTGAAGCTTTCTTT. It yields the protein CASRHGTGGTEAFF.

The chain is built from TRBV28 and TRBJ1-3; 8 bases are a match to TRBD1. Trimming took 6 bases from V and 3 from J; bases not matched to a gene: 7. Germline V gene lookup returns CDR1 MDHEN and CDR2 SYDVKM. The CDR3 totals 15 residues. The CDR3 loop is CASSPRTGFGNTIYF. The CDR3 DNA is TGTGCCAGCAGCCCTAGGACAGGGTTTGGAAACACCATATATTTT.

The J gene is TRBJ1-5, the V gene TRBV10-1; a weak D match, TRBD1 (6 bases). Per the germline V gene, CDR1 is WNHNN and CDR2 is SYGVQD (reference sequence). Trimming removed 5 bases from V and 1 base from J, with 9 bases in between. The CDR3 totals 14 residues. The CDR3 is CASSSGQSNQPQHF. The CDR3 coding sequence is TGCGCCAGCAGTTCCGGACAGAGCAATCAGCCCCAGCATTTT.

The chain is built from TRBV10-3 and TRBJ2-5, with D hard to call. The CDR3 extends over 13 amino acids. Germline lookup yields CDR1 ENHRY and CDR2 SYGVKD. V lost 6 bases to trimming and J lost 3 bases, with 11 bases between them. The CDR3 loop reads CAIRGSSKETQYF. CDR3 nucleotide sequence: TGTGCCATCAGGGGGTCCTCTAAAGAGACCCAGTACTTC.

A single count supports this clone. The chain couples TRBV19 to TRBJ2-3; D not certain. Germline V gene sequence: CDR1 LNHDA, CDR2 SQIVND (reference sequence). The CDR3 has 13 residues. V lost 5 bases to trimming and J lost 2 bases, with 8 bases between them. The CDR3 nucleotides read TGTGCCAGTAGTCGAGGCCCCACAGATACGCAGTATTTT. Protein: CASSRGPTDTQYF. The complete variable domain, with remaining parts taken from reference TRBV19 and TRBJ2-3, reads DGGITQSPKYLFRKEGQNVTLSCEQNLNHDAMYWYRQDPGQGLRLIYYSQIVNDFQKGDIAEGYSVSREKKESFPLTVTSAQKNPTAFYLCASSRGPTDTQYFGPGTRLTVL.

This clone was detected only once. The CDR3 DNA reads TGTGCCAGCAGCAAGCGGACAGATGGGTTGACTGAAGCTTTCTTT. Protein product: CASSKRTDGLTEAFF. The rearrangement links TRBV5-6 to TRBJ1-1; a possible D gene is TRBD1 (6 bases). Germline V lookup: CDR1 SGHDT, CDR2 YYEEEE. The CDR3 consists of 15 residues. The V gene lost 4 bases and the J gene lost 5 bases, with 18 bases spanning the gap.

The CDR3 sequence: CASSRGTGTEAFF. The DNA for the CDR3 is TGTGCCAGCAGCCGAGGGACAGGAACCGAAGCTTTCTTT. The chain is built from TRBV7-2 and TRBJ1-1; 8 bases line up with TRBD1. Germline values: CDR1 SGHTA, CDR2 FQGNSA. V lost 5 bases to trimming and J lost 8 bases; unmatched junction nucleotides: 7. The CDR3 extends over 13 amino acids.